Below are 28 T cell receptor beta chains sequenced from a single sample in a study of Ad26.COV2.S vaccination and SARS-CoV-2 variants. The treatment is: about 20 received Ad26.COV2.S at low or high dose, single or two shots; 5 received placebo; per-sample allocation not given. Vaccine and placebo recipients were sampled on day 63 after the first injection. TCRdb's table, derived via immunoSEQ multiplex PCR, lists solely in-frame clones and lacks some. The sample records approximately 460,000 clones, 80% to 90% being singletons. The source was peripheral blood, collected in a trial of Ad26.COV2.S vaccine versus placebo. These receptors were obtained from a person aged 18-65 years who received the Ad26.COV2.S COVID-19 vaccine or a placebo.

This chain joins TRBV6-6 and TRBJ1-6; tentatively, D is TRBD1 (5 bases). Germline values: CDR1 MNHNY, CDR2 SVGAGI (reference sequence). V dropped 4 bases and J dropped 6 bases, with 16 bases sitting between them. This CDR3 spans 16 amino acids. The CDR3: CASSSGWGDSNSPLHF. The DNA for the CDR3 is TGTGCCAGCAGTTCAGGGTGGGGGGATAGTAATTCACCCCTCCACTTT.

The V gene is TRBV30, the J gene TRBJ1-6, with D perhaps matching TRBD1 (6 bases). In germline, CDR1 is GTSNPN, CDR2 SVGIG (reference sequence). V dropped 3 bases and J dropped 9 bases, with 15 bases sitting between them. The length of the CDR3 is 14 residues. The CDR3 DNA reads as TGTGCCTGGAGGGGGGGGGCCTCCGGTTCACCCCTCCACTTT. Its translation is CAWRGGASGSPLHF. The full variable domain, completed using reference TRBV30 and TRBJ1-6, is SQTIHQWPATLVQPVGSPLSLECTVEGTSNPNLYWYRQAAGRGLQLLFYSVGIGQISSEVPQNLSASRPQDRQFILSSKKLLLSDSGFYLCAWRGGASGSPLHFGNGTRLTVT.

The rearrangement joins TRBV9 to TRBJ2-1, with TRBD2 matching 9 bases. The V and J ends lost 4 bases and 6 bases, in that order; junction bases with no gene match: 8. In germline, CDR1 is SGDLS, CDR2 YYNGEE. This CDR3 has 15 amino acids. The CDR3 sequence: CASSPPGTSSNEQFF. The CDR3 DNA follows: TGTGCCAGCAGCCCTCCCGGGACTAGCAGCAATGAGCAGTTCTTC.

CDR3 amino acids: CASSVDAGTGLPYGYTF. Written as DNA, the CDR3 is TGTGCCAGCAGCGTGGACGCCGGGACAGGGTTACCCTATGGCTACACCTTC. This chain joins TRBV9 and TRBJ1-2; TRBD1 matches at 9 bases. The CDR3 has 17 amino acids. The ends lost 2 bases at V and 4 bases at J; junction bases unmatched: 12. Germline V CDR1 and CDR2: SGDLS, YYNGEE.

This clone has a single count. The chain is built from TRBV9 and TRBJ2-7; possibly TRBD1 or TRBD2 for D (5 bases each). The CDR3 sequence is 14 residues long. Looked up from germline, CDR1 is SGDLS and CDR2 is YYNGEE. The V gene lost 4 bases and the J gene lost 3 bases, with 14 bases spanning the gap. The chain's CDR3 is CASSPMGRYYEQYF. The CDR3 nucleotides read TGTGCCAGCAGCCCTATGGGACGGTACTACGAGCAGTACTTC.

The rearrangement uses TRBV14 and TRBJ2-7; D gene unclear. Germline V lookup: CDR1 SGHDN, CDR2 FVKESK. The ends were cut back, 1 base at V and 9 bases at J, with 16 bases in the middle. CDR3 length: 14 residues. CDR3 DNA sequence: TGTGCCAGCAGCCAAGCCGCCTGGGGTAATGGGCAGTACTTC. Translation gives CASSQAAWGNGQYF.

To note about this clone: The junction differs from germline at one of its ends, possibly a read error. The V gene is TRBV7-7, the J gene TRBJ1-4; TRBD1 aligns across 11 bases. Germline V CDR1 and CDR2: SSHAT, FNYEAQ (reference sequence). The CDR3 is 17 amino acids. Here the CDR3 reads CASSWDRGERDREKLFF. The DNA for the CDR3 is TGTGCTAGCAGCTGGGACAGGGGGGAAAGGGATCGTGAAAAACTGTTTTTT. The variable domain in full, with the rest retrieved from reference TRBV7-7 and TRBJ1-4, is GAGVSQSPRYKVTKRGQDVTLRCDPISSHATLYWYQQALGQGPEFLTYFNYEAQPDKSGLPSDRFSAERPEGSISTLTIQRTEQRDSAMYRCASSWDRGERDREKLFFGSGTQLSVL.

V gene TRBV18 combines with J gene TRBJ2-1, with a possible D match to TRBD2 (6 bases). The CDR3 has 15 amino acids. Germline CDR1 is KGHSH and CDR2 is LQKENI. With 6 bases removed from V and 6 bases from J, the gap between germline ends came to 18 bases. CDR3 DNA sequence: TGTGCCAGCTCCCTTTTGCGGTCGGAGGGCAATGAGCAGTTCTTC. This gives the protein CASSLLRSEGNEQFF.

J is TRBJ2-2 and V is TRBV2; D unresolved. This CDR3 is 15 amino acids long. Germline lookup yields CDR1 SNHLY and CDR2 FYNNEI. Between the trimmed V and J ends, which lost 9 bases and 4 bases, there was a span of 18 bases. The CDR3 here is CASPRIASGTGELFF. As DNA, the CDR3 is TGTGCCAGTCCCCGCATCGCGTCCGGCACCGGGGAGCTGTTTTTT.

The chain joins TRBV9 to TRBJ2-3, with D tentatively TRBD2 (5 bases). CDR3 size: 14 residues. Germline values: CDR1 SGDLS, CDR2 YYNGEE. The V end was cut by 0 bases, the J end by 6 bases, with 11 bases between. The CDR3 loop is CASSVGSRGDTQYF. The CDR3 nucleotides are TGTGCCAGCAGCGTAGGTTCCCGAGGGGATACGCAGTATTTT.

This clone occurred once. The V gene is TRBV2, the J gene TRBJ1-5; 10 bases map to TRBD1. The CDR3 loop spans 21 amino acids. V lost 0 bases, J lost 4 bases, and 18 bases stayed unmatched. Germline V lookup: CDR1 SNHLY, CDR2 FYNNEI. CDR3 nucleotides: TGTGCCAGCAGTGAAGCGGGAGGTTTGGTACGGGACAGGGGCTCTAATCAGCCCCAGCATTTT. This codes for CASSEAGGLVRDRGSNQPQHF.

The chain employs TRBV5-1 and TRBJ2-3, with 8 bases that match TRBD2. The CDR3 totals 16 residues. The V gene end was trimmed by 2 bases and the J gene end by 0 bases; junction bases not matched to a gene: 5. Per the germline V gene, CDR1 is SGHRS and CDR2 is YFSETQ. CDR3 amino acids: CASSFSSGESTDTQYF. CDR3 coding DNA: TGCGCCAGCAGCTTTAGTAGCGGGGAGAGCACAGATACGCAGTATTTT.

The chain uses TRBV5-1 and TRBJ2-1, with a possible D match to TRBD2 (5 bases). The V end was cut by 1 base, the J end by 8 bases, with 16 bases between. CDR1 is SGHRS and CDR2 is YFSETQ in the germline V gene. This CDR3 comprises 15 residues. This CDR3 is CASSLFSGKWYEQFF. DNA of the CDR3: TGCGCCAGCAGCTTGTTCTCCGGGAAATGGTATGAGCAGTTCTTC.

V is TRBV5-5 and J is TRBJ2-1; D might be TRBD1 (5 bases). CDR1 is SGHKS and CDR2 is YYEKEE in the germline V gene (reference sequence). V lost 1 base, J lost 10 bases, and 9 bases lay in between. CDR3 length: 12 residues. The CDR3 sequence: CASSLWAGEQFF. As DNA, the CDR3 is TGTGCCAGCAGCTTGTGGGCAGGGGAGCAGTTCTTC. The whole variable domain, remainder taken from reference TRBV5-5 and TRBJ2-1, is DAGVTQSPTHLIKTRGQQVTLRCSPISGHKSVSWYQQVLGQGPQFIFQYYEKEERGRGNFPDRFSARQFPNYSSELNVNALLLGDSALYLCASSLWAGEQFFGPGTRLTVL.

The V gene is TRBV27, the J gene TRBJ1-2; TRBD1 is a possible D gene (5 bases). V was shortened by 1 base and J by 4 bases, with 22 bases between the two germline ends. This CDR3 contains 18 residues. Germline V gives CDR1 MNHEY, CDR2 SMNVEV (reference sequence). CDR3: CASSLLAGRESNLYGYTF. The DNA for the CDR3 is TGTGCCAGCAGTTTATTAGCCGGCAGGGAGTCTAATCTCTATGGCTACACCTTC.

The chain is built from TRBV7-3 and TRBJ1-5, with D uncertain. Trimming took off 5 bases at V and 6 bases at J, with 11 bases between the two ends. The CDR3 runs 13 residues. Germline V CDR1 and CDR2: SGHTA, FQGTGA. The DNA of the CDR3 is TGTGCCAGCAGCGCCAATCCCAGTCAGCCCCAGCATTTT. Amino acids: CASSANPSQPQHF. The full variable domain, its missing parts supplied by reference TRBV7-3 and TRBJ1-5, is GAGVSQTPSNKVTEKGKYVELRCDPISGHTALYWYRQSLGQGPEFLIYFQGTGAADDSGLPNDRFFAVRPEGSVSTLKIQRTERGDSAVYLCASSANPSQPQHFGDGTRLSIL.

The chain recombines TRBV5-8 with TRBJ1-5; D uncertain. V shed 6 bases and J shed 0 bases, with 10 bases lying between them. The CDR3 covers 14 residues. Per the germline V gene, CDR1 is SGHTS and CDR2 is YDEGEE. DNA for the CDR3: TGTGCCAGCAACCCGGGCGATAGCAATCAGCCCCAGCATTTT. It is translated as CASNPGDSNQPQHF.

In nucleotides, the CDR3 is TGTGCCAGCAAGGGGGATAGCAATCAGCCCCAGCATTTT. Translated: CASKGDSNQPQHF. The chain links TRBV12-3 or TRBV12-4 to TRBJ1-5, with TRBD1 as a possible D gene (6 bases). V shed 7 bases and J shed 0 bases, with 7 bases lying between them. The CDR3 is 13 residues long.

The J gene is TRBJ1-4, the V gene TRBV5-4; 8 bases agree with TRBD1. Germline lookup yields CDR1 SGHNT and CDR2 YYREEE (reference sequence). V lost 5 bases, J lost 8 bases, and 2 bases stayed unmatched. The CDR3 spans 12 residues. The CDR3 here is CASRGTGEKLFF. The CDR3 DNA follows: TGTGCCAGCAGGGGGACAGGAGAAAAACTGTTTTTT.

This clone was seen just once. The DNA for the CDR3 is TGTGCCAGCAGTTACTTGACGAACACTGAAGCTTTCTTT. Amino acid sequence: CASSYLTNTEAFF. The chain carries TRBV6-5 and TRBJ1-1; D gene ambiguous. The CDR3 sequence is 13 residues long. The germline V gene encodes CDR1 MNHEY and CDR2 SVGAGI. The V end lost 1 base, the J end lost 1 base, and 4 bases lay between the germline ends.

This chain links TRBV7-2 with TRBJ2-2, with 7 bases that match TRBD2. Trimming removed 0 bases from V and 5 bases from J; junction bases left unmatched: 3. The CDR3 runs to 15 residues. Germline CDR1 and CDR2: SGHTA and FQGNSA. In DNA, the CDR3 is TGTGCCAGCAGCTTAGCGGGAGGGCCGACCGGGGAGCTGTTTTTT. Its protein product is CASSLAGGPTGELFF. The variable domain in full, completed from reference TRBV7-2 and TRBJ2-2, reads GAGVSQSPSNKVTEKGKDVELRCDPISGHTALYWYRQSLGQGLEFLIYFQGNSAPDKSGLPSDRFSAERTGGSVSTLTIQRTQQEDSAVYLCASSLAGGPTGELFFGEGSRLTVL.

The J gene is TRBJ1-2, the V gene TRBV19, with D unresolved. V was cut by 3 bases and J by 4 bases, with 24 bases left in between. The CDR3 has 18 amino acids. Germline V CDR1 and CDR2: LNHDA, SQIVND (reference sequence). CDR3 bases: TGTGCCAGTAGTATGTATCCCCCGACCTTCCTGGGTGGCTATGGCTACACCTTC. Its translation: CASSMYPPTFLGGYGYTF.

This clone was observed a few times. The rearrangement links TRBV19 to TRBJ1-1; D gene uncertain. CDR1 and CDR2 (germline): LNHDA, SQIVND (reference sequence). V was pared by 3 bases and J by 5 bases, with 10 bases between. This CDR3 comprises 13 residues. This CDR3 reads CASSIRGQTEAFF. The CDR3 DNA sequence: TGTGCCAGTAGTATTAGAGGCCAAACTGAAGCTTTCTTT.

The rearrangement joins TRBV2 to TRBJ2-2; D unclear. CDR3 length: 14 residues. Trimming removed 1 base at V and 5 bases at J, with 8 bases between. Germline V gives CDR1 SNHLY, CDR2 FYNNEI. The CDR3 DNA reads TGTGCCAGCAGTGAAGGGGGATTGACCGGGGAGCTGTTTTTT. As protein: CASSEGGLTGELFF.

This rearrangement joins TRBV9 to TRBJ2-3, with D perhaps matching TRBD2 (5 bases). CDR1 is SGDLS and CDR2 is YYNGEE in the germline V gene. This CDR3 is 15 amino acids long. V lost 6 bases and J 3 bases, leaving 17 bases between the germline ends. This CDR3 is CASTRGRQTTDTQYF. The CDR3 coding sequence is TGTGCCAGCACAAGAGGGCGGCAGACTACAGATACGCAGTATTTT.

CDR3 in amino acids: CASSSGVNTEAFF. CDR3 sequence (DNA): TGCGCCAGCAGCTCCGGGGTGAACACTGAAGCTTTCTTT. The V call is TRBV5-1, the J call TRBJ1-1; no clear D gene. Germline CDR1 and CDR2: SGHRS and YFSETQ. This CDR3 has 13 amino acids. Trimming stripped 3 bases from V and 0 bases from J, with 6 bases between.

The genes are TRBV7-3 and TRBJ2-3, with 8 positions matching TRBD1. Germline CDR1 SGHTA, CDR2 FQGTGA. V shed 5 bases and J 3 bases; nucleotides not matched to a gene: 13. The CDR3 consists of 17 residues. CDR3 bases: TGTGCCAGCAGCCATATTGGGGACAGGTTAGGGACAGATACGCAGTATTTT. Translating it yields CASSHIGDRLGTDTQYF.

The chain is built from TRBV29-1 and TRBJ1-2, with 10 bases matching TRBD1. CDR3 length: 17 residues. Germline V lookup: CDR1 SQVTM, CDR2 ANQGSEA. The V and J ends lost 5 bases and 0 bases, in that order; junction bases with no gene match: 12. CDR3 protein: CSVHGPGQGRANYGYTF. CDR3 in DNA: TGCAGCGTTCACGGGCCGGGACAGGGGCGAGCTAACTATGGCTACACCTTC.